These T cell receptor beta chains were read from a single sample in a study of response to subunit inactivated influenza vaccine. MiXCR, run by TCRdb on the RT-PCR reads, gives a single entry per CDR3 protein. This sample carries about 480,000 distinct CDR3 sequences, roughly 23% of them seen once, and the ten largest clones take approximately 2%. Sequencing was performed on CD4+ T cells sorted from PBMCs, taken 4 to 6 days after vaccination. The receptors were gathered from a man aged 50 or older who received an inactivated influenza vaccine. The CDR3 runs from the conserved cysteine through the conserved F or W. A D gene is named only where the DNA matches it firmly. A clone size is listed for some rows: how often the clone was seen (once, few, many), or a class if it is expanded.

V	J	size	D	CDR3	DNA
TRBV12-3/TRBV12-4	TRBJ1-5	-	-	CASGGGSNQPQHF	TGTGCCAGCGGCGGGGGTAGCAATCAGCCCCAGCATTTT
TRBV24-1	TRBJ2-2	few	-	CATSDLHPALGELFF	TGTGCCACCAGTGATTTGCATCCGGCTCTCGGGGAGCTGTTTTTT
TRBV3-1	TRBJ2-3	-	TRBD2	CASSQRLAGGSSTDTQYF	TGTGCCAGCAGCCAAAGACTAGCGGGGGGATCTAGCACAGATACGCAGTATTTT
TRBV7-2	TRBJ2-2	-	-	CAGRRSGQWGELFF	TGTGCCGGCCGCAGATCAGGGCAATGGGGGGAGCTGTTTTTT
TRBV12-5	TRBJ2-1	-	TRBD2	CASGLGLAQFF	TGTGCTAGTGGTTTGGGACTAGCTCAGTTCTTC
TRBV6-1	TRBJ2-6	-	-	CASTLGSSGANVLTF	TGTGCCAGCACCTTAGGGAGCTCTGGGGCCAACGTCCTGACTTTC
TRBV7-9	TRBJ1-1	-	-	CASSLILGDTEAFF	TGTGCCAGCAGCTTAATACTGGGGGACACTGAAGCTTTCTTT
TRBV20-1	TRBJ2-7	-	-	CSGLLSYEQYF	TGCAGTGGGCTCCTCTCCTACGAGCAGTACTTC
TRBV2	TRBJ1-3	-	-	CASMSNSGNTIYF	TGTGCCAGCATGAGTAACTCTGGAAACACCATATATTTT
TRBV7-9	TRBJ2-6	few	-	CASSLGYHSGANVLTF	TGTGCCAGCAGCTTAGGGTACCACTCTGGGGCCAACGTCCTGACTTTC
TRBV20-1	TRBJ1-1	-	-	CSASWPKNTEAFF	TGCAGTGCTAGTTGGCCGAAGAACACTGAAGCTTTCTTT
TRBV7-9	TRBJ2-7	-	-	CASSATGTPYEQYF	TGTGCCAGCAGCGCGACAGGTACGCCCTACGAGCAGTACTTC
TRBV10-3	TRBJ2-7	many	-	CAIRGSSYEQYF	TGTGCCATCAGGGGCAGCTCCTACGAGCAGTACTTC
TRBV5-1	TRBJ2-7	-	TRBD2	CASSMTLAGGYEQYF	TGCGCCAGCAGCATGACCTTAGCGGGAGGCTACGAGCAGTACTTC
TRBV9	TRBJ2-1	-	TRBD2	CASSVGGGSYNEQFF	TGCGCCAGCAGTGTTGGCGGGGGTTCCTACAATGAGCAGTTCTTC
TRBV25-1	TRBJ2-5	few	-	CASSEPHFKETQYF	TGTGCCAGCAGTGAACCCCACTTTAAAGAGACCCAGTACTTC
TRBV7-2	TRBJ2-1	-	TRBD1	CASSNRGRRTYNEQFF	TGTGCCAGCAGCAACAGGGGGCGGCGCACCTACAATGAGCAGTTCTTC
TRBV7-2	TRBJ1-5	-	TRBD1	CASSPQGVYQPQHF	TGTGCCAGCAGCCCACAGGGGGTGTATCAGCCCCAGCATTTT
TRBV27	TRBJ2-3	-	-	CASSFSGGQGQYF	TGTGCCAGCAGTTTTTCAGGGGGGCAGGGGCAGTATTTT
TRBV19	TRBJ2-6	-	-	CASSGPRGANVLTF	TGTGCCAGTAGTGGGCCGCGAGGGGCCAACGTCCTGACTTTC
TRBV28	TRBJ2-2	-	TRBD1	CASSPDPGQGNTGELFF	TGCGCCAGCAGCCCTGATCCGGGACAGGGGAACACCGGGGAGCTGTTTTTT
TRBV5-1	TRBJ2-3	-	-	CASSLRLAASTDTQYF	TGCGCCAGCAGCTTGAGGTTGGCAGCTAGCACAGATACGCAGTATTTT
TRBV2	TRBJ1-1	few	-	CASSEDRLFTEAFF	TGTGCCAGCAGTGAAGACAGGCTATTCACTGAAGCTTTCTTT
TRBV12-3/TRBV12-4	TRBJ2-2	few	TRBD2	CASSLGTSGSTGELFF	TGTGCCAGCAGTTTAGGGACTAGCGGGAGCACCGGGGAGCTGTTTTTT
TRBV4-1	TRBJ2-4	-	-	CASSHIAGAKNIQYF	TGCGCCAGCAGCCACATCGCAGGGGCCAAAAACATTCAGTACTTC
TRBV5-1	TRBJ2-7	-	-	CASSLGTNREQYF	TGCGCCAGCAGCCTCGGGACGAACAGGGAGCAGTACTTC
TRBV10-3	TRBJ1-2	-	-	CAISPTNPGARSYTF	TGTGCCATCAGTCCCACAAATCCTGGCGCTCGGAGCTACACCTTC
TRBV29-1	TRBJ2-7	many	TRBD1	CSVEDRQGAYEQYF	TGCAGCGTTGAAGATCGTCAGGGGGCCTACGAGCAGTACTTC
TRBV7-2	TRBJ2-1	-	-	CASSSQVRSGNEQFF	TGTGCCAGCAGCTCACAGGTACGGTCGGGCAATGAGCAGTTCTTC
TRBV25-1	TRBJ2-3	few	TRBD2	CASSGLAGGRDTQYF	TGTGCCAGCAGTGGACTAGCGGGGGGCAGAGATACGCAGTATTTT
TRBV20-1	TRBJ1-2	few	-	CSAPDSYGYTF	TGCAGTGCTCCAGACAGCTATGGCTACACCTTC
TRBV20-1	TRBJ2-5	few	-	CSARGVRGHLETQYF	TGCAGTGCTAGAGGAGTCCGGGGGCATTTGGAGACCCAGTACTTC
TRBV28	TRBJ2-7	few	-	CASSLLGRAPIEQYF	TGTGCCAGCAGTTTGTTGGGCAGGGCCCCTATCGAGCAGTACTTC
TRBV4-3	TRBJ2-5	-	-	CASSGNRGETQYF	TGCGCCAGCAGCGGGAACAGAGGAGAGACCCAGTACTTC
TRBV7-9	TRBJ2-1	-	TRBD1	CASKPPGQSVRQFF	TGTGCCAGCAAACCCCCGGGACAGAGTGTCCGGCAGTTCTTC
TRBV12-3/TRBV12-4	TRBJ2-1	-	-	CASSINEQFF	TGTGCCAGCAGTATCAATGAGCAGTTCTTC
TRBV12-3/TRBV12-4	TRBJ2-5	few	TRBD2	CANCRGLAGQETQYF	TGTGCCAACTGCCGGGGACTAGCGGGCCAAGAGACCCAGTACTTC
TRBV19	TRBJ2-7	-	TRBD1	CASSTGQGAFYEQYF	TGTGCCAGTAGTACAGGACAGGGGGCGTTCTACGAGCAGTACTTC
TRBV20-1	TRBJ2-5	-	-	CSARDGRGDRETQYF	TGCAGTGCTAGAGATGGGAGGGGGGACAGAGAGACCCAGTACTTC
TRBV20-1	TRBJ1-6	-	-	CSAEDDFNSPLHF	TGCAGTGCCGAGGACGACTTCAATTCACCCCTCCACTTT
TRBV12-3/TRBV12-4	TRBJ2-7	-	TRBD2	CASSSGLEGEQYF	TGTGCCAGCAGCTCGGGACTAGAAGGCGAGCAGTACTTC
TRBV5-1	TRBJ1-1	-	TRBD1	CASSAGQANTEAFF	TGCGCCAGCAGCGCGGGACAGGCGAACACTGAAGCTTTCTTT
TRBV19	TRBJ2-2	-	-	CASSMSRVYRSGELFF	TGTGCCAGTAGTATGTCGAGGGTCTATAGATCCGGGGAGCTGTTTTTT
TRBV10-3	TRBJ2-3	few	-	CAISENPSTDTQYF	TGTGCCATCAGTGAGAACCCGAGCACAGATACGCAGTATTTT
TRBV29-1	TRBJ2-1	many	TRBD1	CSVGLAGTGVNEQFF	TGCAGCGTTGGGCTAGCCGGGACAGGGGTGAATGAGCAGTTCTTC
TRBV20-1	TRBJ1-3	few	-	CSATRTVSGNTIYF	TGCAGTGCTACGCGAACGGTTTCTGGAAACACCATATATTTT
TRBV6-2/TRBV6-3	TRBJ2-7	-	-	CASSYGLTVVLF	TGTGCCAGCAGTTACGGATTGACAGTTGTCCTCTTC
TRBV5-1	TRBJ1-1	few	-	CASSLGGAVGTEAFF	TGCGCCAGCAGCTTGGGGGGGGCAGTAGGGACTGAAGCTTTCTTT
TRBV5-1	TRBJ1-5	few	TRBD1	CASSLGQGARNQPQHF	TGCGCCAGCAGCTTGGGGCAGGGGGCACGCAATCAGCCCCAGCATTTT
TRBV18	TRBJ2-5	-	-	CASSSGTPQETQYF	TGTGCCAGCTCATCCGGGACGCCGCAAGAGACCCAGTACTTC
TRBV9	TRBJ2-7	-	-	CASSVDPTPYEQYF	TGTGCCAGCAGCGTAGACCCCACCCCATACGAGCAGTACTTC
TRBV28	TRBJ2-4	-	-	CASSSLGTKNIQYF	TGTGCCAGCAGTTCGCTAGGGACCAAAAACATTCAGTACTTC
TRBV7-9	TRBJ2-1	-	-	CASSLGGVLNEQFF	TGTGCCAGCAGCTTAGGAGGAGTTTTGAATGAGCAGTTCTTC